What follows are 11 T cell receptor beta chains derived from one specimen sequenced in a study of cytomegalovirus exposure and HLA in healthy donors (dated by TCRdb to 2017 to 2019). Library construction relied on the immunoSEQ multiplex PCR assay. TCRdb stores this immuneACCESS table with in-frame sequences only. Part of the clones is absent; in the studies checked, under half of the shortfall reflects unresolved V genes, and no reason is known for the rest. The sample data list approximately 240,000 clones, and about 89% of these were observed just once. The ten largest clones add up to about 1% of the sample. Sequencing was carried out using PBMCs. These receptors were obtained from a woman between 18 and 29 years old in good health and CMV-seronegative.

This chain links TRBV9 with TRBJ1-1; D might be TRBD1 (6 bases). V lost 2 bases to trimming and J lost 3 bases, with 17 bases between them. CDR3 length: 16 amino acids. The germline gives CDR1 SGDLS, CDR2 YYNGEE. CDR3 in amino acids: CASSVEAGEPYTEAFF. Written as DNA, the CDR3 is TGTGCCAGCAGCGTCGAGGCAGGGGAACCTTACACTGAAGCTTTCTTT.

The rearrangement joins TRBV7-9 to TRBJ1-3; 7 bases align to TRBD1. V lost 4 bases and J lost 2; bases outside the gene matches: 5. Germline values: CDR1 SEHNR, CDR2 FQNEAQ (reference sequence). There are 15 residues in the CDR3. CDR3 nucleotide sequence: TGTGCCAGCAGCTCGAGACAGGGCCCTGGAAACACCATATATTTT. Its protein is CASSSRQGPGNTIYF.

This chain joins TRBV11-2 and TRBJ2-2, with 12 bases identical to TRBD2. The length of the CDR3 is 18 residues. Germline values: CDR1 SGHAT, CDR2 FQNNGV. V lost 4 bases and J lost 1; bases outside the gene matches: 7. The CDR3 sequence: CASSSTGLAGRNTGELFF. Written as DNA, the CDR3 is TGTGCCAGCAGCTCCACAGGACTAGCGGGAAGGAACACCGGGGAGCTGTTTTTT.

V usage is TRBV10-3 and J usage is TRBJ2-7, with TRBD2 identical over 12 bases. Per the germline V gene, CDR1 is ENHRY and CDR2 is SYGVKD. V lost 2 bases to trimming and J lost 6 bases; unmatched junction nucleotides: 11. CDR3 size: 17 residues. CDR3 nucleotides: TGTGCCATCAGTGAGAGCCTAGCGGGAGGGCGGCTCCGCGAGCAGTACTTC. The encoded protein is CAISESLAGGRLREQYF.

This clone was recorded once. This chain joins TRBV15 and TRBJ1-2; 9 bases match TRBD1. V was pared by 0 bases and J by 7 bases, with 6 bases of the junction left unmatched. Germline lookup yields CDR1 LNHNV and CDR2 YYDKDF (reference sequence). This CDR3 spans 15 amino acids. The chain's CDR3 is CATSRDLQGAIGYTF. The CDR3 DNA reads TGTGCCACCAGCAGAGATTTACAGGGGGCCATTGGCTACACCTTC.

The CDR3 reads CASSLVSGLTGEQYF. The CDR3 DNA follows: TGTGCCAGCAGCTTGGTAAGCGGGCTGACTGGGGAGCAGTACTTC. J is TRBJ2-7 and V is TRBV5-4, with D possibly matching TRBD2 (6 bases). The CDR3 sequence is 15 residues long. CDR1 and CDR2 from the germline V gene are SGHNT and YYREEE (reference sequence). Trimming pared 0 bases from V and 7 bases from J, leaving 17 bases between.

The J gene is TRBJ1-2, the V gene TRBV5-6; possible D gene TRBD1, 6 bases. V was pared by 4 bases and J by 4 bases, with 14 bases between. The CDR3 runs to 14 residues. Germline loops: CDR1 SGHDT, CDR2 YYEEEE. The CDR3 nucleotides read TGTGCCAGCAGCGAGGACAGACAAGGCTATGGCTACACCTTC. Translated: CASSEDRQGYGYTF.

Concerning this clone itself: Other DNA sequences of this sample code for an identical CDR3. The rearrangement uses TRBV28 and TRBJ2-3, with a weak D call TRBD2 (5 bases). CDR1 MDHEN and CDR2 SYDVKM come from the germline V gene. Trimming cost V 4 bases and J 0 bases, with 11 bases left between them. This CDR3 comprises 15 residues. The DNA of the CDR3 is TGTGCCAGCAGTTCCCCCCGGGGTAGCACAGATACGCAGTATTTT. This encodes CASSSPRGSTDTQYF.

The rearrangement uses TRBV9 and TRBJ1-1; D unresolved. The V end lost 3 bases, the J end lost 3 bases, and 12 bases lay between the germline ends. The CDR3 length is 14 residues. CDR1 is SGDLS and CDR2 is YYNGEE in the germline V gene. Here the CDR3 reads CASSALRVDTEAFF. The CDR3 DNA reads TGTGCCAGCAGCGCCTTGAGGGTGGACACTGAAGCTTTCTTT.

V is TRBV27 and J is TRBJ2-1; D is possibly TRBD1 (5 bases). CDR1 and CDR2 (germline): MNHEY, SMNVEV (reference sequence). There are 13 residues in the CDR3. V was cut by 5 bases and J by 8 bases, with 13 bases left in between. This CDR3 reads CASSLPPGYEQFF. The CDR3 coding sequence is TGTGCCAGCAGTCTCCCCCCAGGGTATGAGCAGTTCTTC.

This clone was seen only a few times. This chain connects TRBV11-2 to TRBJ1-1; D is unresolved. Per germline, CDR1 SGHAT and CDR2 FQNNGV. V lost 0 bases and J 4 bases, leaving 6 bases between the germline ends. CDR3 length equals 13 residues. CDR3 nucleotide sequence: TGTGCCAGCAGCTTAGATAGCCCCACTGAAGCTTTCTTT. Translation gives CASSLDSPTEAFF.